The rows below give T cell receptor beta chains drawn from one sample of a study of cytomegalovirus exposure and HLA in healthy donors. Some clones are missing from TCRdb's copy, which holds only in-frame ones; the method was immunoSEQ multiplex PCR. The sample yields 150,000 to 200,000 clones, approximately 78% seen once. What was sequenced was PBMCs. The origin of the receptors is a woman in her late teens or twenties in good health and CMV-seronegative. Each CDR3 is given with its conserved first and last residue. D genes are given only for firm matches. Size values are once, few and many counts, or a class for expanded clones, and some rows have none.

d_call	clone_size	j_call	v_call	cdr3_aa	cdr3_nt
-	-	TRBJ2-3	TRBV7-8	CASSTRRGTKVDTQYF	TGTGCCAGCAGCACCCGGAGGGGGACTAAAGTAGATACGCAGTATTTT
TRBD1	-	TRBJ2-7	TRBV6-6	CASSRGQGLYEQYF	TGTGCCAGCAGTCGTGGACAGGGCCTTTACGAGCAGTACTTC
-	-	TRBJ2-3	TRBV19	CASSIGQGGTDTQYF	TGTGCCAGTAGTATAGGTCAGGGGGGAACAGATACGCAGTATTTT
-	-	TRBJ2-7	TRBV28	CASSLWRGQGQYEQYF	TGTGCCAGCAGTTTATGGCGCGGGCAGGGGCAATACGAGCAGTACTTC
TRBD1	-	TRBJ2-7	TRBV2	CAGTRDRGYEQYF	TGTGCCGGGACCCGGGACAGGGGCTACGAGCAGTACTTC
-	-	TRBJ2-7	TRBV2	CASSGRYEQYF	TGTGCCAGCAGTGGGAGGTACGAGCAGTACTTC
-	few	TRBJ2-7	TRBV6-1	CASQPGGLQAYEQYF	TGTGCCAGCCAGCCCGGGGGGCTGCAAGCCTACGAGCAGTACTTC
-	-	TRBJ2-2	TRBV5-1	CASSPYPMGTNDLTGELFF	TGCGCCAGCAGCCCTTACCCGATGGGGACAAACGACCTCACCGGGGAGCTGTTTTTT
TRBD1	-	TRBJ1-4	TRBV6-5	CASSYSGGGEKLFF	TGTGCCAGCAGTTATTCAGGGGGCGGTGAAAAACTGTTTTTT
-	few	TRBJ1-2	TRBV5-1	CASSLVVSGNYGYTF	TGCGCCAGCAGCTTGGTTGTTTCGGGAAACTATGGCTACACCTTC
TRBD2	-	TRBJ2-1	TRBV27	CASSSSYGRPNYNEQFF	TGTGCCAGCAGTTCCTCCTACGGGAGGCCCAATTACAATGAGCAGTTCTTC
TRBD2	-	TRBJ2-1	TRBV27	CAIGLANEQFF	TGTGCCATTGGACTAGCCAATGAGCAGTTCTTC
TRBD1	-	TRBJ1-4	TRBV28	CATADRVDEKLFF	TGTGCCACCGCAGACAGGGTGGATGAAAAACTGTTTTTT
-	-	TRBJ2-5	TRBV7-8	CASSSAGTQYF	TGTGCCAGCAGCTCGGCGGGGACCCAGTACTTC
TRBD2	-	TRBJ2-2	TRBV28	CASSLSSSGSSGELFF	TGTGCCAGCAGTTTATCGTCTAGCGGGAGTTCCGGGGAGCTGTTTTTT
-	-	TRBJ1-1	TRBV28	CAIQEGNTEAFF	TGTGCCATTCAAGAGGGAAACACTGAAGCTTTCTTT
TRBD1	-	TRBJ2-7	TRBV7-2	CASSSILGQGLYF	TGTGCCAGCAGCTCTATACTCGGACAGGGGTTGTACTTC
-	once	TRBJ2-6	TRBV11-2	CASMPQGSSGANVLTF	TGTGCCAGCATGCCTCAGGGGTCCTCTGGGGCCAACGTCCTGACTTTC
-	-	TRBJ2-3	TRBV9	CASSVAGLPTDTQYF	TGTGCCAGCAGCGTAGCTGGACTCCCCACAGATACGCAGTATTTT
TRBD2	-	TRBJ2-5	TRBV18	CASFEGGGAQETQYF	TGTGCCAGCTTCGAGGGCGGGGGAGCACAAGAGACCCAGTACTTC
TRBD2	-	TRBJ2-5	TRBV5-1	CASSPPLAGSRETQYF	TGCGCCAGTTCCCCTCCATTAGCGGGTAGTAGGGAGACCCAGTACTTC
TRBD2	-	TRBJ2-4	TRBV11-2	CASSSDGLVAWLHF	TGTGCCAGCAGCTCCGACGGACTAGTCGCTTGGTTACACTTC
-	-	TRBJ1-5	TRBV5-1	CASSLSGGSEQPQHF	TGCGCCAGCAGCTTGTCCGGGGGATCAGAGCAGCCCCAGCATTTT